The 4 T cell receptor beta chains reported below all come from one sample, sequenced in a study of T cells in Graves' hyperthyroidism and ophthalmopathy. It was RNA transcripts that yielded the amplified TCR beta CDR3 regions. An initial round of RT-PCR targeting the TCR CDR3 relied on the HTBI primer set. A single record per CDR3 protein comes from TCRdb applying MiXCR to the multiplex PCR reads. Of around 350,000 distinct CDR3 sequences listed, 17% are singletons. The sequenced sample was blood. These TCRs come from a woman in her thirties with Graves' hyperthyroidism that later progressed to Graves' ophthalmopathy.

This clonotype was picked up many times. The chain combines TRBV2 with TRBJ1-4; D is undetermined. The CDR3 extends over 14 amino acids. Looked up from germline, CDR1 is SNHLY and CDR2 is FYNNEI. The V and J ends lost 8 bases and 7 bases respectively, with 17 bases between them. Written as DNA, the CDR3 is TGTGCCAGCGGTCTTTCGGGAGCGGCTGAAAAACTGTTTTTT. Its translation: CASGLSGAAEKLFF. Supplemented by reference TRBV2 and TRBJ1-4, the full variable domain reads EPEVTQTPSHQVTQMGQEVILRCVPISNHLYFYWYRQILGQKVEFLVSFYNNEISEKSEIFDDQFSVERPDGSNFTLKIRSTKLEDSAMYFCASGLSGAAEKLFFGSGTQLSVL.

The table lists this clonotype with many counts. The rearrangement uses TRBV27 and TRBJ1-4; D ambiguous. V shed 6 bases and J shed 12 bases, with 17 bases lying between them. This CDR3 has 13 amino acids. Germline values: CDR1 MNHEY, CDR2 SMNVEV (reference sequence). Written as DNA, the CDR3 is TGTGCCAGCAGAGCCCTGGTGGCGGAAGAACTGTTTTTT. It is translated as CASRALVAEELFF.

This clonotype has just a few counts. The chain couples TRBV20-1 to TRBJ2-3; no reliable D call. Germline values: CDR1 DFQATT, CDR2 SNEGSKA (reference sequence). V lost 3 bases and J lost 0, with 10 bases in between. The length of the CDR3 is 14 residues. The CDR3 loop is CSARGRSSTDTQYF. The CDR3 nucleotides are TGCAGTGCTAGGGGCAGGTCAAGCACAGATACGCAGTATTTT.

J is TRBJ2-6 and V is TRBV6-1; D gene ambiguous. The germline V gene encodes CDR1 MNHNS and CDR2 SASEGT. The CDR3 extends over 14 amino acids. The V gene lost 6 bases and the J gene lost 0 bases, with 6 bases spanning the gap. The CDR3 sequence: CASRLVSGANVLTF. The CDR3 DNA reads as TGTGCCAGCAGATTGGTCTCTGGGGCCAACGTCCTGACTTTC.